This T cell receptor beta chain was retrieved from a study of shared clonotypes between healthy human individuals (dated by TCRdb to 2020 to 2021). A note on the overall study: The cohort comprised a couple of women and a few men aged 18 to 49 years. For each donor, CD4 naive and CD4 memory were each given three plates, CD8 naive was given two plates, and CD8 memory was given one plate. Blood TCR repertoires of about five healthy adults were deeply sequenced to estimate repertoire size and the extent of clonotype sharing between individuals. To increase sequencing depth and limit assay-specific biases, TCR repertoire library preparation and sequencing were carried out by different laboratories using diverse techniques. Leukapheresis yielded between about 0.8 and 9.5 billion PBMCs per donor. Study-wide conclusions, independent of this receptor: Higher generation probabilities were observed for clonotypes shared by all four sorted-subset donors than for non-shared clonotypes. Larger estimated clonotype richness was generally found for naive subsets than for memory subsets. Pairwise subsampling led to the expectation that sequencing depth would affect the degree of clonotype sharing among donors. Across a handful of donors, roughly 5.4% of naive CD4, approximately 3.5% of naive CD8, about 2% of memory CD4, and under 0.45% of memory CD8 clonotypes were shared. The small number of donors limited the genetic and exposure-history diversity represented. Sampling was restricted to blood, and TCR repertoires in tissue are likely to differ from TCR repertoires in blood. Rarefaction of sorted-subset datasets indicated incomplete sequencing despite the large sequencing depth.

Healthy HIV-negative adults with no recently reported acute infections or vaccinations were included as donors. Only Caucasian adults living in Nashville, Tennessee, USA were represented among the donors. Magnetic negative selection was used to enrich CD4+ T cells, after which naive cells were positively selected on CD45RA and the negative fraction became the memory subset. Blood was collected by leukapheresis, and PBMCs were isolated by Ficoll-Histopaque density gradient centrifugation and then cryopreserved in liquid nitrogen vapor phase. Purity and quantity of every magnetically sorted T cell population were checked by analytical flow cytometry. Each sorted fraction had its genomic DNA isolated and then quantified by UV absorbance on a Nanodrop 2000c. For this chain, trimming is 1 base at the V end and 9 bases at the J end, and the number of junction bases without a gene match is 6. Measured from the cysteine to the phenylalanine, the CDR3 is 14 residues long. The DNA shown is the 42-base CDR3, in frame from base 1. In the germline V gene, CDR1 corresponds to SQVTM and CDR2 to ANQGSEA.

Concerning this clone itself: Its antigen is unknown. No per-base quality is available; no much larger clone lies one base away.

Using the deep immunoSEQ assay, multiplex PCR amplified TCR CDR3 regions from genomic DNA. Extracted genomic DNA from each cell subset was distributed evenly across all wells of several immunoSEQ 96-well plates, and each plate was treated as a replicate. For sorted subsets, each replicate PCR was loaded with roughly 200 ng genomic DNA, equivalent to 30,000 or so T cell genomes. Purified libraries were quantified with a Qubit 3.0 fluorometer, sized on a Bioanalyzer 2100, and re-quantified with the KAPA Library Quantification kit. Every immunoSEQ 96-well plate was sequenced on a separate single-read 150-cycle Illumina NextSeq 550 flow cell. Per the original workflow: Because only junctional sequences without quality scores were contained in the immunoSEQ output, filtering matching that applied to full-length reads could not be performed. Sequences were annotated with PyIR, a Python wrapper for IgBLAST v1.9, and V/J genes and CDR3 were assigned using IMGT germline references. Any read was removed if the V/J assignment was weak (E-value above 1e-6), the CDR3 was missing, or the read contained stop codons, out-of-frame junctions, or ambiguous translated residues. A V3J clonotype was defined by an identical inferred V gene, J gene, and CDR3 amino acid sequence. The percentage overlap between two repertoires was calculated by dividing the number of shared unique clonotypes by the size of the smaller repertoire. Three approaches were used to assess repertoire richness: RTK rarefaction, the Chao1 estimator, and Recon v2.1 estimates of unobserved clonotypes. Generation probabilities were computed with OLGA for all TCRbeta clonotypes obtained by the gDNA method from four donors. TCRdb limited this immuneACCESS table to in-frame rearrangements with V and J called. A share of clones is missing; checked studies link under half to unresolved V genes, and the rest is unexplained. That table is the source of V, J and clone size, and D and trimming were worked out from the DNA. The sample contains about 340,000 clones, 73% of them found a single time. The biggest ten clones account for about 10% of the sample.

The rearrangement joined TRBV29-1 to TRBJ2-1; TRBD1 matches 10 bases in the middle. Sequenced sample: memory CD4+ T cells sorted from blood. In light of the paper, this sample's cell subset or site label describes: CD45RA-negative fraction. The receptor comes from a man aged 30 to 45 in good health. The DNA reads TGCAGCGTTGAAGGAGGGACAGGGGCCACTGAGCAGTTCTTC. Translated, it reads CSVEGGTGATEQFF.